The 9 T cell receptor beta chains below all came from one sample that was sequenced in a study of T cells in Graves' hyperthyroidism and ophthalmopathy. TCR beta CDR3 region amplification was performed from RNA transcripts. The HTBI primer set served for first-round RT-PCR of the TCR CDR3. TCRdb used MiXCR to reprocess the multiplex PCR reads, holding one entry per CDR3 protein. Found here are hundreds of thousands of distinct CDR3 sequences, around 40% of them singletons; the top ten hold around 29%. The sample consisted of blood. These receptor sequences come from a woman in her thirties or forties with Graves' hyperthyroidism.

The CDR3 region has the DNA TGCGCCAGCAGTATCAAGATCACCGGGGAGCTGTTTTTT. Translated, it gives CASSIKITGELFF. V is TRBV10-1 and J is TRBJ2-2; D is ambiguous. Germline V gene sequence: CDR1 WNHNN, CDR2 SYGVQD (reference sequence). V lost 5 bases and J 4 bases, leaving 8 bases between the germline ends. The CDR3 totals 13 residues.

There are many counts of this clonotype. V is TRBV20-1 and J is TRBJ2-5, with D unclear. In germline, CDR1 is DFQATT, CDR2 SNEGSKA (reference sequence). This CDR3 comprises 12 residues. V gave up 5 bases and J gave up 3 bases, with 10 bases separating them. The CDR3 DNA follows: TGCAGTGCTCGTATCGGTGAAGAGACCCAGTACTTC. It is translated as CSARIGEETQYF.

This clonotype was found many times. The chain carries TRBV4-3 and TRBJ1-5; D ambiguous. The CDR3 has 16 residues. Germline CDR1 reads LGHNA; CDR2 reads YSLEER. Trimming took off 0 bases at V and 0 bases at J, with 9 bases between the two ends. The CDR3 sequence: CASSQDRIGSNQPQHF. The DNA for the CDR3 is TGCGCCAGCAGCCAAGATAGAATTGGTAGCAATCAGCCCCAGCATTTT.

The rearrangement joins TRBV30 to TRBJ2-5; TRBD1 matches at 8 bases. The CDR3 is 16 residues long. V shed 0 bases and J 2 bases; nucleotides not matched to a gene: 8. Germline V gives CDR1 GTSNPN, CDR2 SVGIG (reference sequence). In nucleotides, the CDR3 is TGTGCCTGGAGTGTACGGGCAGGGGGCAATCAAGAGACCCAGTACTTC. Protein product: CAWSVRAGGNQETQYF.

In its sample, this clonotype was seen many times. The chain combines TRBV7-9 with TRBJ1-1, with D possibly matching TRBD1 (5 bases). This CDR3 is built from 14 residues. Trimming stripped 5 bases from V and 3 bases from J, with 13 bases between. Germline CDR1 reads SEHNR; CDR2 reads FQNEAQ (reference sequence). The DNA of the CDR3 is TGTGCCAGCAGCCCGCACTCGGGGGACACTGAAGCTTTCTTT. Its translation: CASSPHSGDTEAFF. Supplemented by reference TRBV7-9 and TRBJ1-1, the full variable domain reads DTGVSQNPRHKITKRGQNVTFRCDPISEHNRLYWYRQTLGQGPEFLTYFQNEAQLEKSRLLSDRFSAERPKGSFSTLEIQRTEQGDSAMYLCASSPHSGDTEAFFGQGTRLTVV.

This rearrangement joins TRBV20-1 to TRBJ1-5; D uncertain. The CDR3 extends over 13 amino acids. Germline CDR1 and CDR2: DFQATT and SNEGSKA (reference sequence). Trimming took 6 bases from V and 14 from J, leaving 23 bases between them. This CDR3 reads CSATPGPERHEHF. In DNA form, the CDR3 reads TGCAGTGCCACCCCGGGCCCCGAGCGCCATGAGCATTTT.

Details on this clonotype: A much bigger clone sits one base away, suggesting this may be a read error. The CDR3 protein is CATSSLPGDQPQHF. The CDR3 DNA sequence: TGTGCCACCAGTTCCCTCCCGGGAGATCAGCCCCAGCATTTT. The gene calls are TRBV24-1 and TRBJ1-5; D is uncertain. The CDR3 contains 14 residues. The V and J ends lost 6 bases and 5 bases respectively, with 13 bases between them. Germline values: CDR1 KGHDR, CDR2 SFDVKD.

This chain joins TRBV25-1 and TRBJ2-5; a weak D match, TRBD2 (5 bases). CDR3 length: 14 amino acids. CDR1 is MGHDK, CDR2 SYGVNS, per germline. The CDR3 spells CARESRGKRKTQYF. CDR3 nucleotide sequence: TGTGCTAGAGAGAGTCGAGGGAAAAGGAAGACCCAGTACTTC.

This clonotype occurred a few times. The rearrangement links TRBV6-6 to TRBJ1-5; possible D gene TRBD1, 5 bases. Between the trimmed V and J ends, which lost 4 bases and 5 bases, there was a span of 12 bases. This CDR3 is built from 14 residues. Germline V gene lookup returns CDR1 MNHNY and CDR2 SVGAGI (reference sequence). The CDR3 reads CASSFSLGDQPQHF. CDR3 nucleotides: TGTGCCAGCAGTTTTTCTCTAGGGGATCAGCCCCAGCATTTT.